One sample yielded the 32 T cell receptor beta chains listed below, sequenced in a study of T cells in Graves' hyperthyroidism and ophthalmopathy. The TCR beta CDR3 regions underwent amplification using RNA transcripts as the source. In the first-round RT-PCR of the TCR CDR3, the HTBI primer set was used. MiXCR, applied by TCRdb to the multiplex PCR reads, yields one record per CDR3 protein. The sample lists about 350,000 distinct CDR3 sequences, 11% to 15% seen once, with 20% to 25% in the top ten. The source material was blood. These receptors came from a woman aged 30 to 39 with Graves' hyperthyroidism.

Notes on this clonotype: Possible read error: a much larger clone is one base away. The chain has TRBV7-2 and TRBJ2-1; D is perhaps TRBD1 or TRBD2 (7 bases each). The germline V gene encodes CDR1 SGHTA and CDR2 FQGNSA. The CDR3 loop spans 15 amino acids. V dropped 7 bases and J dropped 8 bases, with 21 bases sitting between them. The CDR3 reads CASIFQGGAVDEQFF. The CDR3 DNA is TGTGCCAGCATCTTTCAGGGGGGGGCGGTTGATGAGCAGTTCTTC.

This clonotype was counted a few times. The chain is built from TRBV29-1 and TRBJ2-1; 7 positions match TRBD2. This CDR3 is 11 amino acids long. The germline gives CDR1 SQVTM, CDR2 ANQGSEA. After removal of 7 bases from V and 9 bases from J, the junction contained 6 bases not matched to a gene. The CDR3 DNA reads as TGCAGCGGGGGTAGCGGGTCTGAGCAGTTCTTC. Encoded protein: CSGGSGSEQFF.

The chain combines TRBV5-5 with TRBJ1-6, with D possibly being TRBD1 (5 bases). V gave up 4 bases and J gave up 7 bases, with 12 bases separating them. This CDR3 has 14 residues. Germline assignment: CDR1 SGHKS and CDR2 YYEKEE (reference sequence). The CDR3 loop is CASSLIGDNSPLHF. The CDR3, as DNA: TGTGCCAGCAGCCTTATAGGGGACAATTCACCCCTCCACTTT.

About this clonotype itself: One end of the junction does not line up with germline, which may come from a read error. The rearrangement joins TRBV6-9 to TRBJ1-2, with unresolved D. Germline V gene lookup returns CDR1 MNHGY and CDR2 SVAAGI. The CDR3 is 15 residues long. The CDR3 loop is CASGYDPGANYGYTF. In nucleotides, the CDR3 is TGTGCCAGCGGTTACGACCCCGGAGCTAACTATGGCTACACCTTC.

There are many counts of this clonotype. The rearrangement links TRBV20-1 to TRBJ1-1, with D possibly matching TRBD1 (5 bases). Germline V gives CDR1 DFQATT, CDR2 SNEGSKA (reference sequence). The CDR3 is 12 residues long. V lost 3 bases to trimming and J lost 5 bases, with 10 bases between them. Here the CDR3 reads CSASRASTEAFF. The DNA for the CDR3 is TGCAGTGCTAGCAGGGCATCGACTGAAGCTTTCTTT.

The V call is TRBV6-1, the J call TRBJ2-7; 8 bases are shared with TRBD2. Germline CDR1 MNHNS, CDR2 SASEGT. V lost 3 bases to trimming and J lost 7 bases; unmatched junction nucleotides: 14. The CDR3 covers 16 residues. CDR3 residues: CASSEVPGGPRREQYF. The CDR3 nucleotides read TGTGCCAGCAGTGAGGTTCCGGGAGGGCCCCGGAGGGAGCAGTACTTC.

Ten or more counts support this clonotype. V is TRBV11-2 and J is TRBJ2-7; the D is unclear. Trimming pared 5 bases from V and 2 bases from J, leaving 10 bases between. There are 13 residues in the CDR3. Looked up from germline, CDR1 is SGHAT and CDR2 is FQNNGV. CDR3 coding DNA: TGTGCCAGCAGCCTCCTTGGTACCTACGAGCAGTACTTC. This encodes CASSLLGTYEQYF.

This clonotype was seen ten or more times. This chain joins TRBV29-1 and TRBJ2-7; the match to TRBD1 covers 9 bases. Trimming cost V 4 bases and J 3 bases; bases outside gene matches: 7. There are 14 residues in the CDR3. Looked up from germline, CDR1 is SQVTM and CDR2 is ANQGSEA. The CDR3 nucleotides are TGCAGCGTTGCCTTCGGGACAGGGATCTACGAGCAGTACTTC. Amino acid sequence: CSVAFGTGIYEQYF.

The table lists this clonotype with many counts. The chain's CDR3 is CASSYSRNSPSFNTEAFF. The CDR3 bases are TGTGCCAGCAGTTACTCCCGTAACAGCCCTTCGTTTAACACTGAAGCTTTCTTT. The chain uses TRBV6-6 and TRBJ1-1; D unclear. The CDR3 spans 18 residues. Trimming left V 0 bases short and J 2 bases short, with 19 bases between. The germline V gene encodes CDR1 MNHNY and CDR2 SVGAGI (reference sequence).

The chain has TRBV4-2 and TRBJ1-1, with a weak D call TRBD1 (5 bases). Germline-derived CDR1 and CDR2 are LGHNA and YNFKEQ. This CDR3 spans 14 amino acids. V gave up 4 bases and J gave up 0 bases, with 9 bases separating them. The CDR3 here is CASSRTDMNTEAFF. CDR3 in DNA: TGTGCCAGCAGCCGGACGGACATGAACACTGAAGCTTTCTTT.

This clonotype was detected only once. It may be a read error: a sequence one base away is much more abundant. The CDR3 DNA follows: TGTGCCAGCAGGAAGTCCGGGACGGATAATGAAAAACAGTTTTTT. As protein: CASRKSGTDNEKQFF. V is TRBV28 and J is TRBJ1-4; D might be TRBD1 (5 bases). The CDR3 runs 15 residues. The germline gives CDR1 MDHEN, CDR2 SYDVKM. The entire variable domain, with the rest obtained from reference TRBV28 and TRBJ1-4, is as follows: DVKVTQSSRYLVKRTGEKVFLECVQDMDHENMFWYRQDPGLGLRLIYFSYDVKMKEKGDIPEGYSVSREKKERFSLILESASTNQTSMYLCASRKSGTDNEKQFFGSGTQLSVL.

In its sample, this clonotype was seen a few times. The chain employs TRBV2 and TRBJ1-2; D is unclear. The CDR3 runs 13 residues. V was trimmed by 2 bases and J by 8 bases, leaving 12 bases between them. The germline V gene encodes CDR1 SNHLY and CDR2 FYNNEI. CDR3 sequence (DNA): TGTGCCAGCAGTGAAACCAATCCGGGGGGCTACACCTTC. Translated, it gives CASSETNPGGYTF.

This clonotype was seen many times. The chain has TRBV20-1 and TRBJ1-5; unclear D gene. The germline V and J ends were trimmed by 0 bases and 5 bases, with 8 bases remaining between them. In germline, CDR1 is DFQATT, CDR2 SNEGSKA (reference sequence). The CDR3 has 13 residues. This CDR3 reads CSARDSRDQPQHF. CDR3 bases: TGCAGTGCTAGAGATTCTAGGGATCAGCCCCAGCATTTT.

This clonotype was counted ten times or more. The chain uses TRBV28 and TRBJ2-5; 8 bases align to TRBD2. Germline CDR1 is MDHEN and CDR2 is SYDVKM. After removal of 2 bases from V and 5 bases from J, the junction contained 19 bases not matched to a gene. This CDR3 contains 19 residues. This chain's CDR3 is CASSLLPPGSGGGGETQYF. DNA for the CDR3: TGTGCCAGCAGTTTACTCCCCCCTGGGTCGGGAGGGGGAGGGGAGACCCAGTACTTC.

This clonotype was seen a handful of times. This chain links TRBV24-1 with TRBJ2-5; possible D gene TRBD2, 6 bases. The germline V gene has CDR1 KGHDR and CDR2 SFDVKD. V was clipped by 9 bases and J by 5 bases, with 24 bases between them. The CDR3 sequence is 16 residues long. Written as DNA, the CDR3 is TGTGCCACCCAGGGAGGCGGCGAGGTTAACAGTGAGACCCAGTACTTC. It encodes CATQGGGEVNSETQYF.

This chain uses TRBV27 with TRBJ1-6, with a tentative D call TRBD1 (6 bases). The ends were cut back, 11 bases at V and 5 bases at J, with 19 bases in the middle. This CDR3 contains 15 residues. CDR1 and CDR2 from the germline V gene are MNHEY and SMNVEV (reference sequence). The CDR3 sequence is CAGASPGANNSPLHF. The CDR3 nucleotides are TGTGCCGGCGCTTCCCCAGGGGCCAATAATTCACCCCTCCACTTT.

The genes are TRBV2 and TRBJ2-1, with D hard to call. CDR1 SNHLY and CDR2 FYNNEI come from the germline V gene. The CDR3 runs 13 residues. V gave up 6 bases and J gave up 2 bases, with 8 bases separating them. The CDR3 region is CASRSRPYNEQFF. As DNA, the CDR3 is TGTGCCAGCAGATCCAGGCCCTACAATGAGCAGTTCTTC.

This clonotype was seen a handful of times. The chain employs TRBV12-3 or TRBV12-4 and TRBJ2-3; a possible D gene is TRBD2 (5 bases). The CDR3 runs to 13 residues. V lost 3 bases and J lost 5, with 9 bases in between. The CDR3 DNA reads TGTGCCAGCAGTTTTTTACGGGGAGATACGCAGTATTTT. This translates into CASSFLRGDTQYF.

The chain joins TRBV12-3 or TRBV12-4 to TRBJ2-3; possibly TRBD2 for D (6 bases). Trimming took 2 bases from V and 0 from J, leaving 15 bases between them. The CDR3 spans 17 residues. CDR3 DNA sequence: TGTGCCAGCAGTTTAAAGGGACTTATCTCTAGCACAGATACGCAGTATTTT. Encoded protein: CASSLKGLISSTDTQYF.

This clonotype was detected many times. The chain links TRBV18 to TRBJ1-1; D unclear. The germline CDR1 and CDR2 sequences are KGHSH and LQKENI. This CDR3 is built from 12 residues. Trimming removed 4 bases at V and 2 bases at J, with 5 bases between. This chain's CDR3 is CASSQRNTEAFF. The CDR3, as DNA: TGTGCCAGCTCACAACGTAACACTGAAGCTTTCTTT.

V gene TRBV9 combines with J gene TRBJ2-3, with D perhaps matching TRBD2 (5 bases). The germline V gene has CDR1 SGDLS and CDR2 YYNGEE. V lost 4 bases and J 9 bases, leaving 21 bases between the germline ends. CDR3 size: 15 residues. The CDR3 is CASSSNPGIVNTQYF. The CDR3 DNA reads as TGTGCCAGCAGCTCGAATCCGGGGATAGTCAACACGCAGTATTTT.

The chain joins TRBV20-1 to TRBJ1-2, with 8 bases fitting TRBD1. The length of the CDR3 is 15 residues. In germline, CDR1 is DFQATT, CDR2 SNEGSKA (reference sequence). Trimming cost V 7 bases and J 11 bases; bases outside gene matches: 21. The CDR3: CSGGGSQTPQGVYTF. In DNA, the CDR3 is TGCAGTGGTGGGGGGTCCCAGACACCACAGGGGGTATACACCTTC.

This clonotype has ten or more counts. This rearrangement joins TRBV19 to TRBJ1-1, with D unclear. V was cut by 3 bases and J by 7 bases, with 18 bases left in between. Germline values: CDR1 LNHDA, CDR2 SQIVND (reference sequence). This CDR3 is 15 amino acids long. The chain's CDR3 is CASSILRTPPNEAFF. CDR3 in DNA: TGTGCCAGTAGTATTTTGAGAACACCCCCTAATGAAGCTTTCTTT.

The V and J genes are TRBV29-1 and TRBJ2-7; possibly TRBD1 or TRBD2 for D (6 bases each). The CDR3 runs to 13 residues. The V end was cut by 5 bases, the J end by 0 bases, with 11 bases between. Germline assignment: CDR1 SQVTM and CDR2 ANQGSEA. Written as DNA, the CDR3 is TGCAGCGTTTTAGGGGGGTCCTCCTACGAGCAGTACTTC. It translates to CSVLGGSSYEQYF.

The gene calls are TRBV30 and TRBJ2-2; no definite D call. The V gene lost 1 base and the J gene lost 4 bases, with 10 bases spanning the gap. Germline-derived CDR1 and CDR2 are GTSNPN and SVGIG (reference sequence). The CDR3 contains 14 residues. CDR3 coding DNA: TGTGCCTGGAGTGAGGTAGTAAGCACCGGGGAGCTGTTTTTT. As protein: CAWSEVVSTGELFF.

This clonotype was picked up a small number of times. The chain joins TRBV3-1 to TRBJ1-2; D call uncertain. Trimming shortened V by 0 bases and J by 4 bases, and 12 bases separated the two germline ends. The CDR3 has 15 amino acids. CDR1 is LGHDT, CDR2 YNNKEL, per germline (reference sequence). CDR3 nucleotides: TGTGCCAGCAGCCAAGATCACACGGGAGCCTATGGCTACACCTTC. Translation gives CASSQDHTGAYGYTF.

There are many counts of this clonotype. V usage is TRBV6-1 and J usage is TRBJ2-2, with TRBD1 matching 7 bases. J lost 3 bases, V lost 7 bases, and 8 bases had no gene match. CDR3 length: 15 residues. CDR1 is MNHNS and CDR2 is SASEGT in the germline V gene. CDR3 protein: CASTPTGWDTGELFF. CDR3 nucleotides: TGTGCCAGCACCCCGACAGGGTGGGACACCGGGGAGCTGTTTTTT.

The chain combines TRBV5-5 with TRBJ2-3; 7 bases map to TRBD1. The CDR3 is 15 amino acids. CDR1 and CDR2 from the germline V gene are SGHKS and YYEKEE (reference sequence). V shed 4 bases, J shed 2 bases, and the junction held 7 bases outside the gene matches. CDR3 in DNA: TGTGCCAGCAGCCTGAGGACAGGACTCACAGATACGCAGTATTTT. Protein product: CASSLRTGLTDTQYF.

V and J are TRBV18 and TRBJ2-3; a possible D gene is TRBD1 (6 bases). The CDR3 has 15 amino acids. The germline gives CDR1 KGHSH, CDR2 LQKENI. The V and J ends lost 2 bases and 2 bases respectively, with 11 bases between them. The CDR3 DNA is TGTGCCAGCTCACCAACTGGACAGTCCACAGATACGCAGTATTTT. Translated: CASSPTGQSTDTQYF.

In the case of this clonotype: Given a much more abundant clone one base away, this may be a read error. The chain has TRBV27 and TRBJ2-3; either TRBD1 or TRBD2 may fit D (6 bases each). V was clipped by 0 bases and J by 5 bases, with 12 bases between them. Germline assignment: CDR1 MNHEY and CDR2 SMNVEV (reference sequence). The CDR3 runs to 15 residues. CDR3 bases: TGTGCCAGCAGTTTATCCGTCGGGGGCGGAGATACGCAGTATTTT. Translating it yields CASSLSVGGGDTQYF.

This clonotype has a handful of counts. This chain links TRBV6-1 with TRBJ2-7; 7 bases are shared with TRBD2. CDR3 length equals 16 residues. With V trimmed by 6 bases and J by 6 bases, 17 bases remained unmatched. The germline V gene has CDR1 MNHNS and CDR2 SASEGT. The CDR3 region has the DNA TGTGCCAGCAGCAGAGACCCCCAGGGACTAAGTTCCGAGCAGTACTTC. This codes for CASSRDPQGLSSEQYF.

This clonotype was observed at least ten times. The chain uses TRBV12-3 or TRBV12-4 and TRBJ1-1; 7 nucleotides match TRBD1. The length of the CDR3 is 13 residues. V shed 6 bases and J 4 bases; nucleotides not matched to a gene: 5. CDR3 residues: CASRITGATEAFF. The CDR3 region has the DNA TGTGCCAGCAGGATTACAGGGGCCACTGAAGCTTTCTTT.